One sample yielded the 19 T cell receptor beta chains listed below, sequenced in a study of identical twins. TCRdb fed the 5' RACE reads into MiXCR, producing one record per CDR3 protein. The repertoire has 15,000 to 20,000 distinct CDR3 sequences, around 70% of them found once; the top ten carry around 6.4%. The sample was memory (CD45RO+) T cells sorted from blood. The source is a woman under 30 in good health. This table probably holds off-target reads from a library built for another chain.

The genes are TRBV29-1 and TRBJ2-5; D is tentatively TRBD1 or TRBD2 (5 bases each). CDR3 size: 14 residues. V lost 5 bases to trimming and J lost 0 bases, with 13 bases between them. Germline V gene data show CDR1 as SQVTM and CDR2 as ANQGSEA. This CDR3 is CSVPTGANQETQYF. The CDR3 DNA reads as TGCAGCGTTCCAACCGGGGCTAACCAAGAGACCCAGTACTTC.

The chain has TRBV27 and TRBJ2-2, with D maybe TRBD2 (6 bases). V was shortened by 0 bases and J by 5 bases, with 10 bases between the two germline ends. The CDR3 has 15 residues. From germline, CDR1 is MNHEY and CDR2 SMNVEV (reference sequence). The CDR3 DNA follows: TGTGCCAGCAGTTTATCTAGGACTATTACCGGGGAGCTGTTTTTT. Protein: CASSLSRTITGELFF.

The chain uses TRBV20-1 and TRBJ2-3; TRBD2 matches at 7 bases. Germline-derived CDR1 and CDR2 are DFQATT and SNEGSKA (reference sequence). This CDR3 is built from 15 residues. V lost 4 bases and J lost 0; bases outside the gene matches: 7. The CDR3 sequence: CSATPSGSSTDTQYF. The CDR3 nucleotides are TGCAGTGCTACCCCTAGCGGTTCTAGCACAGATACGCAGTATTTT.

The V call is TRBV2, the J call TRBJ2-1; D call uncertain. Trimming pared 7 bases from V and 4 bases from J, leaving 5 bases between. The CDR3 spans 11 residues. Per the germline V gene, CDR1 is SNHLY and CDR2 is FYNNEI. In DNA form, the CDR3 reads TGTGCCAGCAACCTTTACAATGAGCAGTTCTTC. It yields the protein CASNLYNEQFF.

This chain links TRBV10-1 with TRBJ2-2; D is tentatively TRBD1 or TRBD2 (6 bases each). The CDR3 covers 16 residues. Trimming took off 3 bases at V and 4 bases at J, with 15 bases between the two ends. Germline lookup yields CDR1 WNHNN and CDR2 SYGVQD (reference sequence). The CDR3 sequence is CASSDVSGGGTGELFF. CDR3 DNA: TGCGCCAGCAGTGATGTCAGCGGAGGGGGCACCGGGGAGCTGTTTTTT.

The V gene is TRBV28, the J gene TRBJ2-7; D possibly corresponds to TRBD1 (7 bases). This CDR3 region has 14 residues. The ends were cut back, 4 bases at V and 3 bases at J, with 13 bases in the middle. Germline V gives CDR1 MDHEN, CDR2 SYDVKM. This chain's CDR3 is CASSSPGGLYEQYF. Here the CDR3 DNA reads TGTGCCAGCAGTTCTCCAGGGGGGCTCTACGAGCAGTACTTC.

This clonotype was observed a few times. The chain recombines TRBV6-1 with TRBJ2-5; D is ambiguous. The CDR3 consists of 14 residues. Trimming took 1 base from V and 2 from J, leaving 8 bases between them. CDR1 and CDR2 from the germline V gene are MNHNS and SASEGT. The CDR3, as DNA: TGTGCCAGCAGTGAAGGAGGCATTCAAGAGACCCAGTACTTC. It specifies CASSEGGIQETQYF.

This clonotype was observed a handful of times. The CDR3 DNA reads TGTGCCAGCAGCCGGGACTTCACAGATACGCAGTATTTT. It specifies CASSRDFTDTQYF. This chain joins TRBV13 and TRBJ2-3, with a tentative D call TRBD2 (6 bases). The CDR3 totals 13 residues. CDR1 and CDR2 from the germline V gene are PRHDT and FYEKMQ (reference sequence). The V end lost 5 bases, the J end lost 2 bases, and 8 bases lay between the germline ends.

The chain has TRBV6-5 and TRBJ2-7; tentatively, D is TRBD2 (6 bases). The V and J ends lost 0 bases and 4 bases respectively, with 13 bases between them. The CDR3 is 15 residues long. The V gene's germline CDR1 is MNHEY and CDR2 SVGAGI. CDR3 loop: CASSYSGRREYEQYF. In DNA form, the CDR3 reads TGTGCCAGCAGTTACTCCGGGAGAAGGGAGTACGAGCAGTACTTC.

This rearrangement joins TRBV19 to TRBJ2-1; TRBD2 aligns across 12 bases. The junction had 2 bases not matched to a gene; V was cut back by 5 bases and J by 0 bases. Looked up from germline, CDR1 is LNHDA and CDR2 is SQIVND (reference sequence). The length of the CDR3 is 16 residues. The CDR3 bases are TGTGCCAGTAGTGTACTAGCGGGAGGCTCCTACAATGAGCAGTTCTTC. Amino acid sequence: CASSVLAGGSYNEQFF.

Here the CDR3 reads CSVGGDYGYTF. CDR3 bases: TGCAGCGTTGGGGGTGACTATGGCTACACCTTC. The chain links TRBV29-1 to TRBJ1-2; D is uncertain. The CDR3 covers 11 residues. Trimming shortened V by 4 bases and J by 3 bases, and 6 bases separated the two germline ends. Germline loops: CDR1 SQVTM, CDR2 ANQGSEA.

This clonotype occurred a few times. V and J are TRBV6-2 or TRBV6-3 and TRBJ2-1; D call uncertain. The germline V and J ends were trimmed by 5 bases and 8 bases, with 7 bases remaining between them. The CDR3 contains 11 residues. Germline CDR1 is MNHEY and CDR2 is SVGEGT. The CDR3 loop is CASSNGYEQFF. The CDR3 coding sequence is TGTGCCAGCAGTAACGGGTATGAGCAGTTCTTC.

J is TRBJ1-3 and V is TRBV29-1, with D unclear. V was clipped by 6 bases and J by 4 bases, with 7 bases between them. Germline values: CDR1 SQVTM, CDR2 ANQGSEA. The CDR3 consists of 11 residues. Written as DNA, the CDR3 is TGCAGCGTCGAGGGCGGAAACACCATATATTTT. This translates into CSVEGGNTIYF.

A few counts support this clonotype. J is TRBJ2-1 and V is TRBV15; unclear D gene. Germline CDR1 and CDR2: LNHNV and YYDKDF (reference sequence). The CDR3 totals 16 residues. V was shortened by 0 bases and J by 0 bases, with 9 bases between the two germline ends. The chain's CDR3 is CATSREESPSYNEQFF. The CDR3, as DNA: TGTGCCACCAGCAGAGAGGAGTCACCCTCCTACAATGAGCAGTTCTTC.

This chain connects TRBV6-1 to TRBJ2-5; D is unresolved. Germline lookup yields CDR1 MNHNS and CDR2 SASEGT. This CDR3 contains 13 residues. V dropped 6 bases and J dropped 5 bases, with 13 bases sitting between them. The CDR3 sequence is CASSGSFRETQYF. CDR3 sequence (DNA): TGTGCCAGCAGCGGCTCCTTCCGGGAGACCCAGTACTTC.

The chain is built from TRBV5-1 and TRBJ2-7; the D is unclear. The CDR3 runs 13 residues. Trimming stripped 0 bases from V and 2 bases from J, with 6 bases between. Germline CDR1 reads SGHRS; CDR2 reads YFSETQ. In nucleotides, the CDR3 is TGCGCCAGCAGCTTGGTGGAGACCTACGAGCAGTACTTC. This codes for CASSLVETYEQYF. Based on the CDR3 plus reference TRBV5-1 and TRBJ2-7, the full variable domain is KAGVTQTPRYLIKTRGQQVTLSCSPISGHRSVSWYQQTPGQGLQFLFEYFSETQRNKGNFPGRFSGRQFSNSRSEMNVSTLELGDSALYLCASSLVETYEQYFGPGTRLTVT.

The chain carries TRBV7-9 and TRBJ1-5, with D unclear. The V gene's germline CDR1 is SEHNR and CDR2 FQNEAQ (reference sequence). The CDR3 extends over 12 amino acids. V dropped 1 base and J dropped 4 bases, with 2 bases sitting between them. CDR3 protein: CASSLGNQPQHF. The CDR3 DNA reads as TGTGCCAGCAGCTTAGGGAATCAGCCCCAGCATTTT.

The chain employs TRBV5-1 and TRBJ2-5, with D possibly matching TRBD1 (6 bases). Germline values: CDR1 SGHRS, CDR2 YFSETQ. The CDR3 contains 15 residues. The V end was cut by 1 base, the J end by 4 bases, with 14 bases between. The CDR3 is CASSLLGDIRETQYF. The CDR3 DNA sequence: TGCGCCAGCAGCTTGCTAGGGGACATCCGAGAGACCCAGTACTTC.

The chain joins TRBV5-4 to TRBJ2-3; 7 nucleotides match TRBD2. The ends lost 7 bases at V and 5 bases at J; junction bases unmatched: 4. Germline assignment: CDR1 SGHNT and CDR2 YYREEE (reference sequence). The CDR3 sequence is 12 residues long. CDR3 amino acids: CASSTGGDTQYF. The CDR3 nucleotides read TGTGCCAGCTCGACGGGGGGAGATACGCAGTATTTT.